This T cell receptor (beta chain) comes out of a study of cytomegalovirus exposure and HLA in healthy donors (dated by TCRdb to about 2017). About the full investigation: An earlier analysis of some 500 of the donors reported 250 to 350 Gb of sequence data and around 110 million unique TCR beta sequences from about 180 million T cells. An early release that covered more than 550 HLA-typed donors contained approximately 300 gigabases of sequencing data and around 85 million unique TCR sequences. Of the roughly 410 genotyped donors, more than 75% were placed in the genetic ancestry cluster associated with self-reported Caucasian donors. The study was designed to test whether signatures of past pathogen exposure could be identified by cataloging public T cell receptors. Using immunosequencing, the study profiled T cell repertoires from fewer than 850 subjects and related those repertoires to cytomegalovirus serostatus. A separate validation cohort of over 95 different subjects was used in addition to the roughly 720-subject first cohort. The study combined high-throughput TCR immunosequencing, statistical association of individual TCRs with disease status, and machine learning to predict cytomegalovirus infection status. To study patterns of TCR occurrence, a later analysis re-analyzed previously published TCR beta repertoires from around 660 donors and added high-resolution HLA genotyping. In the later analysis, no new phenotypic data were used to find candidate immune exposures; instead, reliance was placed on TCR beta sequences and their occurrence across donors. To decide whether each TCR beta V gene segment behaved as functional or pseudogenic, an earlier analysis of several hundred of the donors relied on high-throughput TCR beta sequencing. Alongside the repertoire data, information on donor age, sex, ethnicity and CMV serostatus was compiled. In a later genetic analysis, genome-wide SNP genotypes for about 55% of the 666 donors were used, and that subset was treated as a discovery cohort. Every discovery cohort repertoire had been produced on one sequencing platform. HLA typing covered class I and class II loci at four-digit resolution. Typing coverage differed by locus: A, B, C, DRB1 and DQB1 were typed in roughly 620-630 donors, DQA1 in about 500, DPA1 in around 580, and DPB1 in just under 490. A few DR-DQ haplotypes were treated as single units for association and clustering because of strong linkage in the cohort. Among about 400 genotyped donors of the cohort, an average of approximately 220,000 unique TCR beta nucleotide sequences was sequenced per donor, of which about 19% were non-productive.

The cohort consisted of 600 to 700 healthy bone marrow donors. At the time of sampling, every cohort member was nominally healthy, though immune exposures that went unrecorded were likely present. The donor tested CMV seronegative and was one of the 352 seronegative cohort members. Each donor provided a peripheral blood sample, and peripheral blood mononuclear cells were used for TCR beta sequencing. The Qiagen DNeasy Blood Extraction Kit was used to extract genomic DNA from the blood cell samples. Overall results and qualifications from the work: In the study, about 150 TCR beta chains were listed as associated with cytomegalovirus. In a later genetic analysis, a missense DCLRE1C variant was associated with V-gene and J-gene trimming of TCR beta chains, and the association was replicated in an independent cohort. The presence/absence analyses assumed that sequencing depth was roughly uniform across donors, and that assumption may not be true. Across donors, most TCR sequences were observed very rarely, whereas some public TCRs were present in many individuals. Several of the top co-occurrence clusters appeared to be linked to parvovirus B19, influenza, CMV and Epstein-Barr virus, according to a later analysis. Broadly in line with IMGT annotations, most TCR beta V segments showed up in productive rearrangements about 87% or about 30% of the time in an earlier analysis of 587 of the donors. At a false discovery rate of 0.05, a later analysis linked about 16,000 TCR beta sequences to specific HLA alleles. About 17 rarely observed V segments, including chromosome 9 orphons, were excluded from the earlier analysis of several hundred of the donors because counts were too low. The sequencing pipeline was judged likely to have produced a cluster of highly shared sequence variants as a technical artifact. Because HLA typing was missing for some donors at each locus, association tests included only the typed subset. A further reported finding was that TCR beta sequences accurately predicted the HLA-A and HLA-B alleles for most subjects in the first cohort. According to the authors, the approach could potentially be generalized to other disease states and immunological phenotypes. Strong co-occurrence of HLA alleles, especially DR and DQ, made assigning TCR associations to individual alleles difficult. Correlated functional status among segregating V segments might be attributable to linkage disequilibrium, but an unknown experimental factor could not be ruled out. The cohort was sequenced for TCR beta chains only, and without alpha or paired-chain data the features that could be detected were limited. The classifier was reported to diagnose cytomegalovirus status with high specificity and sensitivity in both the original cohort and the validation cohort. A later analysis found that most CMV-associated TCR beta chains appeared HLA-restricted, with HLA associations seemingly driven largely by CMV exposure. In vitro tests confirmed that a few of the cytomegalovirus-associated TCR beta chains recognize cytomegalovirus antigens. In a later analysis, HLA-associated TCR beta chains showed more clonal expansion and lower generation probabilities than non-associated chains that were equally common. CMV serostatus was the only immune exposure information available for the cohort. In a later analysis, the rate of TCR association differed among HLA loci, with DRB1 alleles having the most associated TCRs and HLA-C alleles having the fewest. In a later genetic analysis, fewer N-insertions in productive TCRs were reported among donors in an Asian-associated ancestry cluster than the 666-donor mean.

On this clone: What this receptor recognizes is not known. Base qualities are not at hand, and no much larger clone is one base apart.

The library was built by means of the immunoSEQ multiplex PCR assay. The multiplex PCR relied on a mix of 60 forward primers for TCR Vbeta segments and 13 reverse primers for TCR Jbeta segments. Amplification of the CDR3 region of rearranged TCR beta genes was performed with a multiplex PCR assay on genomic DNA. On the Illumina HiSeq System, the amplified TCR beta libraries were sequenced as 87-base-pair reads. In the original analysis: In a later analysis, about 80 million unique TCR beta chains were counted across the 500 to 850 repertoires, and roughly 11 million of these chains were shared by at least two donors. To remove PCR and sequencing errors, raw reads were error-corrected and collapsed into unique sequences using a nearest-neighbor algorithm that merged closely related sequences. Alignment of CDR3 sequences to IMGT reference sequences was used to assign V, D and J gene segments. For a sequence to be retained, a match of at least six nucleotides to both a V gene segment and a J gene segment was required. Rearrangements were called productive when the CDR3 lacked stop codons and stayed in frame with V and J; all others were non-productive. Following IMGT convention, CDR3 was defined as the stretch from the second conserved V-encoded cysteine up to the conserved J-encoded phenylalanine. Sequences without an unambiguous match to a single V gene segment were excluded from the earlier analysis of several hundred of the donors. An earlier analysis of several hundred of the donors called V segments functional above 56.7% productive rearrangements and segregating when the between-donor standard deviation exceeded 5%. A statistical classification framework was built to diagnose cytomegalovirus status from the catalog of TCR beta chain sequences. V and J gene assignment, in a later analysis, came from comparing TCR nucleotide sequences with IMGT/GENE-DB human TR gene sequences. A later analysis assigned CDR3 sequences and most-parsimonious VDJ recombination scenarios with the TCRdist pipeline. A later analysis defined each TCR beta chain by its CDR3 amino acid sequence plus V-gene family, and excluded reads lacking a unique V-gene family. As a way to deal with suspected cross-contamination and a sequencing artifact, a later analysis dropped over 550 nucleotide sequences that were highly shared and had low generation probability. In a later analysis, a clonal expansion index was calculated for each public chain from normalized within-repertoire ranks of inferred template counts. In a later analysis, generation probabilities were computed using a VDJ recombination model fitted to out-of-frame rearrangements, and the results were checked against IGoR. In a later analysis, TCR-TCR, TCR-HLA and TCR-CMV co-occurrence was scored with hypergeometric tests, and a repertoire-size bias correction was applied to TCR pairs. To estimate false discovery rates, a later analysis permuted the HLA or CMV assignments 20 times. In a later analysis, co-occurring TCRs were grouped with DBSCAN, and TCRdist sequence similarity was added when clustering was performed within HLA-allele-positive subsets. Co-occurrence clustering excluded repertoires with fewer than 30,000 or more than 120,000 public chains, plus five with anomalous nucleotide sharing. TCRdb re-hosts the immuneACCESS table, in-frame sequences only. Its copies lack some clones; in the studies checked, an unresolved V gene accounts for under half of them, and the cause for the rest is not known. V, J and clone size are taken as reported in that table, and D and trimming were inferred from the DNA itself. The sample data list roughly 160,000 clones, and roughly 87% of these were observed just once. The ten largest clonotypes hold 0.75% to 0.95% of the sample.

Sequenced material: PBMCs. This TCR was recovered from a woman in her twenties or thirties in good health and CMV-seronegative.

The DNA is as follows: TGTGCCAGCAGTCCCGGCGGTCCGACAGCCTATGGCTACACCTTC. Translated, it gives CASSPGGPTAYGYTF. The chain uses TRBV28 and TRBJ1-2; the D gene is perhaps TRBD1, on 5 matching bases. V lost 5 bases and J lost 4 bases; the stretch between them is 17 bases long. Sequences MDHEN (CDR1) and SYDVKM (CDR2) are obtained from the germline V gene. Including the terminal cysteine and phenylalanine, the CDR3 comprises 15 residues. Of the read, only the CDR3 DNA is kept; its 45 bases are in frame from base 1.